This T cell receptor (beta chain) was recorded in a study of early stage breast cancer tumors. This table comes from immunoSEQ multiplex PCR, and its TCRdb copy is limited to in-frame clones, with some not included. Of roughly 57,000 clones in the sample, 80% to 95% were seen once. V lost 2 bases and J 4 bases, leaving 14 bases between the germline ends. This CDR3 is 16 amino acids long. The germline CDR1 and CDR2 sequences are LGHNA and YSLEER. V is TRBV4-3 and J is TRBJ2-2; TRBD1 might be the D (7 bases). The TCR sequence derives from a person aged 70 to 80 with breast cancer. The sequenced sample consisted of blood. DNA for the CDR3: TGCGCCAGCAGCCAACGGGGGACAGTTGGCACCGGGGAGCTGTTTTTT. The encoded protein is CASSQRGTVGTGELFF.